This T cell receptor (beta chain) was sequenced in a study of T cell clones after liver transplantation. This CDR3 region has 15 residues. Trimming at V came to 5 bases and at J to 1 base, leaving 5 bases not matched to a gene. The germline gives CDR1 SGHNT, CDR2 YYREEE (reference sequence). TCRdb keeps only in-frame clones here, not all; method: immunoSEQ multiplex PCR. The sample shows some 70,000 clones, roughly 80% of them seen only once. The rearrangement links TRBV5-4 to TRBJ2-3, with 9 nucleotides matching TRBD1. The sequencing used CD4+ T cells from blood, collected before liver transplant. The TCR originated in a human donor who received a liver transplant. The CDR3 DNA reads TGTGCCAGCAGTCGATGGGACAGGGGCACAGATACGCAGTATTTT. Protein: CASSRWDRGTDTQYF.